Listed below are T cell receptor beta chains from one sample, sequenced in a study of shared clonotypes between healthy human individuals. Using immunoSEQ multiplex PCR, the repertoire was profiled, and TCRdb retains in-frame clones only, with some absent. The sample records around 500,000 clones, roughly 80% being singletons. Material: PBMCs. The receptors derive from a woman in her thirties or forties in good health. Some clones in this sample may be carry-over from other donors' samples. The conserved cysteine and the conserved F or W are not part of the CDR3 here. Clone size is stated in some rows and not others, as once, few, many or a class when expanded.

abundance	v_gene	j_gene	CDR3aa
medium-sized	TRBV20-1	TRBJ2-4	SARSGTIQY
NA	TRBV28	TRBJ2-2	ASSWASGNTGELF
NA	TRBV7-2	TRBJ2-7	ASSPPGGIYEQY
NA	TRBV11-3	TRBJ1-1	ASSVGGTEAF
NA	TRBV30	TRBJ2-3	AWSENSPSTDTQY
NA	TRBV25-1	TRBJ2-1	ASSERGGAYNEQF
NA	TRBV29-1	TRBJ2-7	SAAVWGGGAEQY
NA	TRBV19	TRBJ2-1	ASQLAGGLDEQF
NA	TRBV30	TRBJ1-1	AWIYPPGTGGTEAF
NA	TRBV7-9	TRBJ1-2	ASSPDTGYGYT
NA	TRBV28	TRBJ1-2	ASRRLQGPGGYT
NA	TRBV6-9	TRBJ2-5	ASSGASGMETQY
NA	TRBV28	TRBJ2-3	ASSLYASGKFLPTDTQY
NA	TRBV4-2	TRBJ2-5	ASSQSSIAGEGSETQY
NA	TRBV30	TRBJ1-2	AWSEAPTYT
NA	TRBV18	TRBJ2-7	ASSPGQGTEQY
NA	TRBV28	TRBJ2-1	ASSGDGLTSSYNEQF
once	TRBV19	TRBJ1-1	ASSLTVNTEAF
NA	TRBV10-3	TRBJ2-7	AISEVQGAYEQY
NA	TRBV28	TRBJ2-7	ASSLSQGQEGGLY
NA	TRBV28	TRBJ1-5	ASRGAVSNQPQH
NA	TRBV28	TRBJ1-2	ASSWAGGGDGYT
few	TRBV4-1	TRBJ1-1	ASSRSTGYDTEAF
NA	TRBV27	TRBJ1-5	ASSLWGRGNQPQH
NA	TRBV4-1	TRBJ2-2	ASSQASGIRSGGELF
NA	TRBV7-9	TRBJ2-7	ASSLTGKSYEQY
once	TRBV29-1	TRBJ1-2	SVEFPTGSYGYT
many	TRBV2	TRBJ2-7	ASRLAGTYEQY
once	TRBV5-4	TRBJ2-7	ASSLLEGPYEQY
NA	TRBV28	TRBJ2-1	ASLARGSYNEQF
NA	TRBV10-2	TRBJ2-3	ASSSGGADTQY
NA	TRBV7-2	TRBJ1-3	ASSATGRGNTIY
NA	TRBV18	TRBJ1-1	ASSPTGGSRGNTEAF
NA	TRBV5-4	TRBJ1-3	ASSLQGSENTIY
NA	TRBV7-3	TRBJ2-2	ASSALGGATKNTGELF
NA	TRBV7-3	TRBJ2-7	ASSPSSWGKNEQY
NA	TRBV5-6	TRBJ2-4	ASSLALAGEQRSIQY
NA	TRBV10-2	TRBJ2-3	ASSSLAGGPSDTQY
NA	TRBV25-1	TRBJ2-1	ASSDTSAISNEQF
NA	TRBV28	TRBJ1-1	ASSLSGARTEAF
NA	TRBV19	TRBJ1-5	ASSIVALNQPQH
NA	TRBV5-1	TRBJ2-7	ASSPNEGYYEQY
NA	TRBV6-4	TRBJ2-2	ASSDSTGSGELF
NA	TRBV9	TRBJ2-2	ASSLLKTGELF
NA	TRBV7-3	TRBJ2-7	ASSFSGSPYEQY
NA	TRBV28	TRBJ2-3	ATGTGAVSTDTQY
NA	TRBV6-6	TRBJ1-2	ASSYAEYGYT
NA	TRBV29-1	TRBJ2-7	SGVWGYEQY
NA	TRBV28	TRBJ2-3	ASSPHQGAPDTQY
NA	TRBV15	TRBJ2-1	ATSMANTYNEQF
NA	TRBV7-2	TRBJ1-5	ASSLNSPNQPQH
NA	TRBV20-1	TRBJ2-7	SALGNEQY
NA	TRBV5-1	TRBJ2-3	ASSLEGTGYTDTQY
NA	TRBV7-3	TRBJ2-3	ASAATSTDTQY